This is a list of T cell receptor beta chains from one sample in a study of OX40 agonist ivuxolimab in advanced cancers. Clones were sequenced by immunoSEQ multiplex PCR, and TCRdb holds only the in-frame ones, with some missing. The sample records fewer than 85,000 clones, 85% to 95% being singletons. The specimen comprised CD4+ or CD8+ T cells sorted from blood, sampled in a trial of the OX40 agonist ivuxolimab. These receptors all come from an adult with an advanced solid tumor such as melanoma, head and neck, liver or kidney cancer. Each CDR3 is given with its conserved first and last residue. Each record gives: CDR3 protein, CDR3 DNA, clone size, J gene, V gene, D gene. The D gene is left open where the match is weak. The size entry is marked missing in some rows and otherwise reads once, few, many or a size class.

CASSSVDGRNSPLHF TGCGCCAGCAGCTCCGTGGACGGGCGAAATTCACCCCTCCACTTT NA TRBJ1-6 TRBV5-1 NA
CASSSSLQSYNEQFF TGCGCCAGCAGCTCCTCCCTTCAGAGCTACAATGAGCAGTTCTTC NA TRBJ2-1 TRBV5-1 NA
CASSLLKGGVYGYTF TGTGCCAGCAGCCTTCTGAAGGGGGGGGTCTATGGCTACACCTTC NA TRBJ1-2 TRBV7-9 NA
CASSPYDEETEAFF TGCGCCAGCAGCCCCTACGATGAGGAGACTGAAGCTTTCTTT NA TRBJ1-1 TRBV5-1 NA
CASSIEGTTRSNEQFF TGTGCCAGTAGTATAGAAGGGACCACCCGTTCAAATGAGCAGTTCTTC NA TRBJ2-1 TRBV19 NA
CASTRGYNEQFF TGTGCCAGCACCAGGGGGTACAATGAGCAGTTCTTC NA TRBJ2-1 TRBV28 TRBD1
CASSPRAKGTDTQYF TGTGCCAGCAGCCCGAGGGCTAAGGGCACAGATACGCAGTATTTT NA TRBJ2-3 TRBV5-6 NA
CASSGGTSGSQFF TGTGCCAGCAGCGGGGGGACTAGCGGGTCGCAGTTCTTC NA TRBJ2-1 TRBV7-6 TRBD2
CASSLPRADTQYF TGTGCCAGCAGCTTACCCAGGGCAGATACGCAGTATTTT NA TRBJ2-3 TRBV11-3 NA
CASSFRGGAAGELFF TGTGCCAGCAGCTTCCGAGGTGGGGCTGCCGGGGAGCTGTTTTTT once TRBJ2-2 TRBV7-9 NA
CASSFQGPGELFF TGCGCCAGCAGCTTTCAGGGTCCCGGGGAGCTGTTTTTT few TRBJ2-2 TRBV5-1 NA
CASSSVAGGPTYEQYF TGTGCCAGCAGCTCAGTAGCGGGAGGCCCCACCTACGAGCAGTACTTC NA TRBJ2-7 TRBV7-8 TRBD2
CASSLGQTIDGIRNTTNEKLFF TGTGCCAGCAGTTTAGGCCAAACAATAGACGGAATTCGCAATACCACGAATGAAAAACTGTTTTTT NA TRBJ1-4 TRBV28 NA
CASSVIAGGQSGELFF TGTGCCAGCAGCGTAATAGCGGGAGGGCAGAGCGGGGAGCTGTTTTTT few TRBJ2-2 TRBV7-3 TRBD2
CASSQAPFSGLQETQYF TGCGCCAGCAGCCAAGCTCCTTTTAGCGGGCTACAAGAGACCCAGTACTTC NA TRBJ2-5 TRBV4-3 TRBD2
CASSLGVAGGYEQYF TGTGCCAGCAGCTTAGGAGTTGCGGGAGGCTACGAGCAGTACTTC NA TRBJ2-7 TRBV11-2 TRBD2